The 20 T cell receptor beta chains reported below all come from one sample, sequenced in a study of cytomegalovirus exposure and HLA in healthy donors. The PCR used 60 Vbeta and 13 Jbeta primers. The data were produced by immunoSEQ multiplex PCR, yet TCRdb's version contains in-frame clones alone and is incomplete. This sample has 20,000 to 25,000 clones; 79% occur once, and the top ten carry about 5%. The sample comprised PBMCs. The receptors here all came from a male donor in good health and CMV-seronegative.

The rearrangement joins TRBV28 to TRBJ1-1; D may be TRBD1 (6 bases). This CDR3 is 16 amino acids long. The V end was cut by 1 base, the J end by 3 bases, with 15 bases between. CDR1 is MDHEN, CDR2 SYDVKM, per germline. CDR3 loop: CASSLSGEGGDTEAFF. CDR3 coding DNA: TGTGCCAGCAGTTTATCTGGCGAAGGGGGGGACACTGAAGCTTTCTTT.

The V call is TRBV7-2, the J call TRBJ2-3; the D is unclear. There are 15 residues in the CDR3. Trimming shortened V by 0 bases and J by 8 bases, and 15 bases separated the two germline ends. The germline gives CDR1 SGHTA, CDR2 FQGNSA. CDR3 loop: CASSLALGTSGTQYF. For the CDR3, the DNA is TGTGCCAGCAGCTTAGCGCTGGGCACTTCAGGTACGCAGTATTTT.

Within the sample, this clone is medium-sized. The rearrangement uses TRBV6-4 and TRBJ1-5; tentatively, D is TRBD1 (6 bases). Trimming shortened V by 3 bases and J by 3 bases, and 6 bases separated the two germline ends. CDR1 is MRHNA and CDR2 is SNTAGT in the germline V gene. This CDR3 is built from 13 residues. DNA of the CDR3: TGTGCCAGCAGTGAGGGGGCCAATCAGCCCCAGCATTTT. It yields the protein CASSEGANQPQHF.

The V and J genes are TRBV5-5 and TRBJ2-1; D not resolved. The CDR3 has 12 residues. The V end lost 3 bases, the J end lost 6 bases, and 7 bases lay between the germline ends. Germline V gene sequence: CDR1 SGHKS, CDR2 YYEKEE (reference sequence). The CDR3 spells CASSSRLNEQFF. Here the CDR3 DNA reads TGTGCCAGCAGCTCGAGGCTCAATGAGCAGTTCTTC.

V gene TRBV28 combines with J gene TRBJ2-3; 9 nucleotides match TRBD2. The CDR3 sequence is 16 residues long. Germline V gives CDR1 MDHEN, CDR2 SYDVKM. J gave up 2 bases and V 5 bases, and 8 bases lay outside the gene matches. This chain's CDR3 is CASSPAGGSITDTQYF. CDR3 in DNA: TGTGCCAGCAGTCCAGCGGGGGGCTCGATCACAGATACGCAGTATTTT.

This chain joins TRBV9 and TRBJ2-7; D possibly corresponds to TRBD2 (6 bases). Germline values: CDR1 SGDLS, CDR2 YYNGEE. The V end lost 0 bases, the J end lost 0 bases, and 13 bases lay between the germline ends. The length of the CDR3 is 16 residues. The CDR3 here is CASSVGGGESSYEQYF. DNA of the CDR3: TGTGCCAGCAGCGTAGGGGGCGGGGAAAGCTCCTACGAGCAGTACTTC.

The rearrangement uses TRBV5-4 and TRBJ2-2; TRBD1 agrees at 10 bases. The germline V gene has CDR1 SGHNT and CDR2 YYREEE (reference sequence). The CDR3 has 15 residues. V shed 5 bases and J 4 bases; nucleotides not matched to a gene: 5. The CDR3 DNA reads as TGTGCCAGCAGGTCCGGGACAGGGGCCACCGGGGAGCTGTTTTTT. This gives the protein CASRSGTGATGELFF.

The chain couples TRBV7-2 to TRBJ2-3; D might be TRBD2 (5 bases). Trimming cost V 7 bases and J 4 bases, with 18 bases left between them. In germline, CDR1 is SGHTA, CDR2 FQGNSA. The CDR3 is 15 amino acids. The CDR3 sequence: CASNALPSIADTQYF. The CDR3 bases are TGTGCCAGCAATGCACTTCCTAGCATCGCAGATACGCAGTATTTT.

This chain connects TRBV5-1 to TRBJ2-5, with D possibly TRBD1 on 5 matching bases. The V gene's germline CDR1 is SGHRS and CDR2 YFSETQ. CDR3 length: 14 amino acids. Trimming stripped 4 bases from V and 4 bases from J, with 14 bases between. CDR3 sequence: CASSVGQAPETQYF. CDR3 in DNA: TGCGCCAGCAGCGTCGGACAAGCCCCAGAGACCCAGTACTTC.

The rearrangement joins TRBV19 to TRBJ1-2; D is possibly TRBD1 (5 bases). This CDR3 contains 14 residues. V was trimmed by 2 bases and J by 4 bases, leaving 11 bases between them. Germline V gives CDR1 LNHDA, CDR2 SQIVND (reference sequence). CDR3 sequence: CASSIMGEVYGYTF. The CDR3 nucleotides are TGTGCCAGTAGTATAATGGGGGAGGTCTATGGCTACACCTTC.

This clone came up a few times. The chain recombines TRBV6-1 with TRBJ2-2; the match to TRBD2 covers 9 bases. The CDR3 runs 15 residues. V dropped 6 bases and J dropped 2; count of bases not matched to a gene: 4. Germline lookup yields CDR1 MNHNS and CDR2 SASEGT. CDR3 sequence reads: CASSASGENTGELFF. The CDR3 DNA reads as TGTGCCAGCAGCGCTAGCGGGGAAAACACCGGGGAGCTGTTTTTT.

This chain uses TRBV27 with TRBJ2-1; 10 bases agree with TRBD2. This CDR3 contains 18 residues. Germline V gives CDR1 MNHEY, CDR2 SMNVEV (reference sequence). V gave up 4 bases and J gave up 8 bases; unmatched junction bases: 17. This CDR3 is CASSSIPILAGDSDEQFF. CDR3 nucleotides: TGTGCCAGCAGTTCGATCCCAATTCTAGCGGGAGATAGCGATGAGCAGTTCTTC.

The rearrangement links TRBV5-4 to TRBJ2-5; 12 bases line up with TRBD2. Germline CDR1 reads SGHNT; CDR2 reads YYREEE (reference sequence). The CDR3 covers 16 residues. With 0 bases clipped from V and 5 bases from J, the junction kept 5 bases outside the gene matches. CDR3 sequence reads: CASSLGLAGGGETQYF. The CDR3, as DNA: TGTGCCAGCAGCTTGGGGCTAGCGGGAGGGGGTGAGACCCAGTACTTC.

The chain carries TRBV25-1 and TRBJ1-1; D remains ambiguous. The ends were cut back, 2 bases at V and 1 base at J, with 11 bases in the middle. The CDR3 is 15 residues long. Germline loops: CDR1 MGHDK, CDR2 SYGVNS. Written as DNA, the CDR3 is TGTGCCAGCAGTGAAAACCCCGGGAGGAACACTGAAGCTTTCTTT. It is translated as CASSENPGRNTEAFF.

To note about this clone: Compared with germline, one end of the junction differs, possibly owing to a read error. CDR3: CASSMGGNSEAFF. CDR3 bases: TGTGCCAGTAGTATGGGGGGGAACTCTGAAGCTTTCTTT. The V gene is TRBV19, the J gene TRBJ1-1; D might be TRBD1 (5 bases). The CDR3 has 13 residues. Germline CDR1 LNHDA, CDR2 SQIVND (reference sequence). The variable domain in full, with the rest retrieved from reference TRBV19 and TRBJ1-1, is DGGITQSPKYLFRKEGQNVTLSCEQNLNHDAMYWYRQDPGQGLRLIYYSQIVNDFQKGDIAEGYSVSREKKESFPLTVTSAQKNPTAFYLCASSMGGNSEAFFGQGTRLTVV.

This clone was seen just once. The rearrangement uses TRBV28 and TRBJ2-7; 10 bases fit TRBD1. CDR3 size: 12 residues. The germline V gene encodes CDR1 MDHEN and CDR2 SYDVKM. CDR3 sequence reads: CASRDRGYEQYF. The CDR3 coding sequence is TGTGCGAGCCGGGACAGGGGCTACGAGCAGTACTTC.

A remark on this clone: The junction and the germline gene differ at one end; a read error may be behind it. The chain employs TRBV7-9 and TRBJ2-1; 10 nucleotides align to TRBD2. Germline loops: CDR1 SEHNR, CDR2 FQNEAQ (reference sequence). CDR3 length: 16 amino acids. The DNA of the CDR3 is TGTTCCAGCAGCTTGAGCGGGGGGGCCCGGCGGAATGAGCAGTTCTTC. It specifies CSSSLSGGARRNEQFF.

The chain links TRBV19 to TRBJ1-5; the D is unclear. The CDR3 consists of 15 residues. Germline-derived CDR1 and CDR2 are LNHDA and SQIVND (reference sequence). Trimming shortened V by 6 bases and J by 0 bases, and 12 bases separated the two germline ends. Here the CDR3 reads CASSRGGDSNQPQHF. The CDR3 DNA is TGTGCCAGTAGCCGGGGTGGGGATAGCAATCAGCCCCAGCATTTT. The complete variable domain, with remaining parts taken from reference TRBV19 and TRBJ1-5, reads DGGITQSPKYLFRKEGQNVTLSCEQNLNHDAMYWYRQDPGQGLRLIYYSQIVNDFQKGDIAEGYSVSREKKESFPLTVTSAQKNPTAFYLCASSRGGDSNQPQHFGDGTRLSIL.

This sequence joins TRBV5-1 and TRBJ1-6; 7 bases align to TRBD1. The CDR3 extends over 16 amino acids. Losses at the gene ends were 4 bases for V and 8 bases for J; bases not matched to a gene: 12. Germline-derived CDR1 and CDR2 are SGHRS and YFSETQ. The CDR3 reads CASSQTGALGDSPLHF. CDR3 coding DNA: TGCGCCAGCAGCCAAACAGGGGCCCTTGGGGATTCACCCCTCCACTTT. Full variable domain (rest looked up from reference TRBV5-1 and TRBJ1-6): KAGVTQTPRYLIKTRGQQVTLSCSPISGHRSVSWYQQTPGQGLQFLFEYFSETQRNKGNFPGRFSGRQFSNSRSEMNVSTLELGDSALYLCASSQTGALGDSPLHFGNGTRLTVT.

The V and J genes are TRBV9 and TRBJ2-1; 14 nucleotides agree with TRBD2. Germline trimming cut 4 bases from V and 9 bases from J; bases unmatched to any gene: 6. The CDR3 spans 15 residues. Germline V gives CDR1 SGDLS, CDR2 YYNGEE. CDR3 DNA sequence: TGTGCCAGCAGCCTGGGGACTAGCGGGAGTACTGAGCAGTTCTTC. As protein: CASSLGTSGSTEQFF.